The clone carrying this TCR beta chain was detected ten times or more. The sample originates from a study of T cells in Graves' hyperthyroidism and ophthalmopathy. PBMCs were sourced from 9 to 10 ml fresh peripheral blood. TCR beta CDR3 region amplification was performed from RNA transcripts. An initial round of RT-PCR targeting the TCR CDR3 relied on the HTBI primer set. One entry per CDR3 protein, called by TCRdb with MiXCR from the multiplex PCR reads. The data show over 300,000 distinct CDR3 sequences, around 13% seen once. V gave up 4 bases and J gave up 5 bases, with 18 bases separating them. Germline values: CDR1 SGHTS, CDR2 YDEGEE. CDR3 length equals 15 residues.

Sequences were obtained from blood. This receptor was obtained from a woman aged 55 to 70 with Graves' hyperthyroidism. The chain is built from TRBV5-8 and TRBJ2-5; D tentatively reads TRBD1 or TRBD2 (6 bases each). The CDR3: CASSRRQAGSETQYF. The CDR3 DNA follows: TGTGCCAGCAGCAGACGACAGGCGGGATCCGAGACCCAGTACTTC.